The 11 T cell receptor beta chains below come from one sample, sequenced in a study of T cell repertoires in cytomegalovirus infection (dated by TCRdb to the late 2010s). Their antigens remain unidentified. What the treatment or condition label conveys for this sample: in vitro stimulation with specific CMV peptide epitopes to enrich CMV-specific T cells. Instrument on record: Illumina HiSeq 1500. TCRdb reprocessing: public reads trimmed at Q25 with fastp, clones called with MiXCR, in-frame beta chains kept. Merged by CDR3 protein, the rows form single entries marked with the most common genes and DNA. Present in this sample are fewer than 950,000 distinct CDR3 sequences, 30% to 35% of which were seen just once. The leading ten clones occupy around 11% of the sample. The source was cultured CD8+ T cells from PBMCs, collected from culture after CMV antigen stimulation. The receptors were gathered from a human donor in good health (CMV status not recorded). Some clones in this sample may be carry-over from other donors' samples.

This clonotype was seen a few times. The chain is built from TRBV7-6 and TRBJ1-2; D is uncertain. Germline assignment: CDR1 SGHVS and CDR2 FNYEAQ. The CDR3 contains 13 residues. V gave up 4 bases and J gave up 6 bases, with 12 bases separating them. The DNA of the CDR3 is TGTGCCAGCAGCTCCGGAGAAAGGAATGGCTACACCTTC. Translation: CASSSGERNGYTF.

This clonotype was counted many times. The chain has TRBV7-9 and TRBJ1-2, with D possibly TRBD1 on 5 matching bases. V was shortened by 2 bases and J by 6 bases, with 16 bases between the two germline ends. The CDR3 is made up of 15 amino acids. Germline CDR1 reads SEHNR; CDR2 reads FQNEAQ (reference sequence). The CDR3 DNA reads as TGTGCCAGCAGCTTAACAGGCCATCCTATAAATGGCTACACCTTC. Its translation is CASSLTGHPINGYTF.

The chain uses TRBV6-2 or TRBV6-3 and TRBJ2-7; 10 bases agree with TRBD1. CDR3 length equals 16 residues. Germline V gene sequence: CDR1 MNHEY, CDR2 SVGEGT. Unmatched junction bases numbered 6, after V lost 0 bases and J lost 4 bases. CDR3 nucleotide sequence: TGTGCCAGCAGTTACTCCCGGGACAGGGGAAAATACGAGCAGTACGTC. This translates into CASSYSRDRGKYEQYV.

The chain links TRBV6-6 to TRBJ1-5, with TRBD1 identical over 8 bases. J was trimmed by 8 bases and V by 4 bases; bases with no gene match: 19. CDR3 size: 18 residues. The V gene's germline CDR1 is MNHNY and CDR2 SVGAGI (reference sequence). The CDR3 spells CASSFTAWTGRTSEPQHF. CDR3 in DNA: TGTGCCAGCAGTTTTACAGCATGGACAGGGAGGACCAGTGAGCCCCAGCATTTT.

This chain links TRBV20-1 with TRBJ2-1; 7 nucleotides line up with TRBD1. Germline V gene lookup returns CDR1 DFQATT and CDR2 SNEGSKA (reference sequence). CDR3 length: 16 residues. J was trimmed by 4 bases and V by 7 bases; bases with no gene match: 16. Here the CDR3 reads CSGRPVGTVSYNEQFF. CDR3 bases: TGCAGTGGAAGACCGGTCGGGACAGTTTCGTACAATGAGCAGTTCTTC.

The sample holds a few counts of this clonotype. The chain recombines TRBV6-5 with TRBJ2-2; D gene ambiguous. Per the germline V gene, CDR1 is MNHEY and CDR2 is SVGAGI. The CDR3 runs to 17 residues. Trimming pared 0 bases from V and 3 bases from J, leaving 14 bases between. Here the CDR3 DNA reads TGTGCCAGCAGTTACTCGACATCCCAGTGGTACACCGGGGAGCTGTTTTTT. Encoded protein: CASSYSTSQWYTGELFF.

This clonotype appeared a few times. The chain employs TRBV25-1 and TRBJ2-6; no clear D gene. The CDR3 spans 16 residues. Germline V gene sequence: CDR1 MGHDK, CDR2 SYGVNS. Trimming took 0 bases from V and 0 from J, leaving 6 bases between them. As DNA, the CDR3 is TGTGCCAGCAGTGAATACCGATTCTCTGGGGCCAACGTCCTGACTTTC. It yields the protein CASSEYRFSGANVLTF.

This clonotype showed up just a few times. This chain links TRBV27 with TRBJ1-2; D might be TRBD1 (5 bases). Germline V CDR1 and CDR2: MNHEY, SMNVEV (reference sequence). Trimming shortened V by 1 base and J by 4 bases, and 10 bases separated the two germline ends. This CDR3 comprises 14 residues. This CDR3 reads CASSLLSGGYGYTF. CDR3 nucleotide sequence: TGTGCCAGCAGTTTATTGTCCGGGGGCTATGGCTACACCTTC.

The V gene is TRBV7-9, the J gene TRBJ1-5, with a tentative D call TRBD1 (6 bases). The germline CDR1 and CDR2 sequences are SEHNR and FQNEAQ (reference sequence). V lost 5 bases, J lost 7 bases, and 15 bases lay in between. This CDR3 is 14 amino acids long. The CDR3 DNA follows: TGTGCCAGCAGCATCGGACAGCCCGGGCAGCCCCAGCATTTT. This sequence encodes CASSIGQPGQPQHF.

The chain has TRBV9 and TRBJ2-1; D gene ambiguous. Trimming left V 0 bases short and J 4 bases short, with 11 bases between. Germline lookup yields CDR1 SGDLS and CDR2 YYNGEE. The CDR3 totals 15 residues. The CDR3: CASSVGKDPYNEQFF. CDR3 in DNA: TGTGCCAGCAGCGTAGGAAAAGACCCTTACAATGAGCAGTTCTTC.

Written as DNA, the CDR3 is TGTGCCACGGCGGGGGGCATCGACAATGAGCAGTTCTTC. Protein sequence: CATAGGIDNEQFF. The chain carries TRBV12-3 or TRBV12-4 and TRBJ2-1, with 8 bases matching TRBD2. V dropped 10 bases and J dropped 5; count of bases not matched to a gene: 7. The CDR3 has 13 residues.